Sequencing of this TCR beta chain was carried out in a study of blood T cell repertoires in COVID-19. Trimming took 8 bases from V and 5 from J; bases not matched to a gene: 17. In germline, CDR1 is ENHRY, CDR2 SYGVKD. The CDR3 has 17 amino acids. Only in-frame clones appear in the TCRdb table, and some are missing; sequencing was by immunoSEQ multiplex PCR. This sample has about 34,000 clones, with around four fifths found just once. Sequencing input: peripheral blood. V gene TRBV10-3 combines with J gene TRBJ2-1, with TRBD2 matching over 8 bases. The origin of this receptor is a woman in her fifties or sixties with acute or convalescent COVID-19. For the CDR3, the DNA is TGTGCCATCTCTACCGGGCGGGGGGAAGGTGGAGACAATGAGCAGTTCTTC. Amino acids: CAISTGRGEGGDNEQFF.